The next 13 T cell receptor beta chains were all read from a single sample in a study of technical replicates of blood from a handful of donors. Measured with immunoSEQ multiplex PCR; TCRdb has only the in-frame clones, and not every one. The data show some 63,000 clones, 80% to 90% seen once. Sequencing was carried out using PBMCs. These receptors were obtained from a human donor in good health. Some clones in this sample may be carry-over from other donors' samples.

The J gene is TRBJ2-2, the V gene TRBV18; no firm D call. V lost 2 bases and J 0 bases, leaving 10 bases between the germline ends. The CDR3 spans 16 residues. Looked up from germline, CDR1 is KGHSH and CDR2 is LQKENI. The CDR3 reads CASSPVIVANTGELFF. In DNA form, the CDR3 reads TGTGCCAGCTCACCAGTCATAGTCGCGAACACCGGGGAGCTGTTTTTT.

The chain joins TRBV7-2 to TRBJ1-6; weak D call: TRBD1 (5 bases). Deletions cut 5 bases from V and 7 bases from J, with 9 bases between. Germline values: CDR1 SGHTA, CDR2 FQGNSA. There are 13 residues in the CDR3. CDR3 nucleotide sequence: TGTGCCAGCAGCCGACAGACCAATTCACCCCTCCACTTT. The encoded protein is CASSRQTNSPLHF.

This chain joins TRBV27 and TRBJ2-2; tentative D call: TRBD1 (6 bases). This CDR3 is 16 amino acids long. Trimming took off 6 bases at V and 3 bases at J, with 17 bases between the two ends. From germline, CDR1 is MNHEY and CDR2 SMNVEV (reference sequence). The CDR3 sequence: CASRAGAGQYTGELFF. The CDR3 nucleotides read TGTGCCAGCAGGGCAGGGGCTGGCCAATACACCGGGGAGCTGTTTTTT.

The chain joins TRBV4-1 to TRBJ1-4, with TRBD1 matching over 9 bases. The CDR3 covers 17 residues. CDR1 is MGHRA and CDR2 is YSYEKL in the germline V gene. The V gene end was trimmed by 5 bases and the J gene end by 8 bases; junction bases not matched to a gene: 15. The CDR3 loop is CASSFNPGQGVYEKLFF. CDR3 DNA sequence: TGCGCCAGCAGCTTTAATCCGGGACAGGGCGTATACGAAAAACTGTTTTTT.

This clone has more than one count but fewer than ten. The CDR3 DNA is TGTGCCAGCAGCTTGGCAGCGGGGGGGCCGTCCTACAATGAGCAGTTCTTC. This encodes CASSLAAGGPSYNEQFF. The chain uses TRBV5-6 and TRBJ2-1; 10 bases match TRBD2. CDR1 SGHDT and CDR2 YYEEEE come from the germline V gene. The CDR3 is 17 residues long. Trimming removed 0 bases from V and 1 base from J; junction bases left unmatched: 4.

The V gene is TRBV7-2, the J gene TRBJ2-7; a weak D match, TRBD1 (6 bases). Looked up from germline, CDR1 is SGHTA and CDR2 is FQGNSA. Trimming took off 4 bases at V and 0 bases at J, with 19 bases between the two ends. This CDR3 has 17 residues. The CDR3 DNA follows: TGTGCCAGCAGCTCCCCCGGCAGGGGCCCGTCCTCCTACGAGCAGTACTTC. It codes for CASSSPGRGPSSYEQYF.

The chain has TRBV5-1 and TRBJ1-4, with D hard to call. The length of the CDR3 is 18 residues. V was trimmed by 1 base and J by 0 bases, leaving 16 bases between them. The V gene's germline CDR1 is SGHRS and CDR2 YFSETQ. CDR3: CASSLSGRPAATNEKLFF. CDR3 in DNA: TGCGCCAGCAGCTTGTCCGGCAGGCCAGCAGCAACTAATGAAAAACTGTTTTTT.

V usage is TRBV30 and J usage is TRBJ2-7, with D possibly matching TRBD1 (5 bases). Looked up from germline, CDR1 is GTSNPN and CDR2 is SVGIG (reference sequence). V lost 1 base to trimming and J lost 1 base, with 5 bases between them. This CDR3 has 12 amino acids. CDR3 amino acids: CAWSDRSYEQYF. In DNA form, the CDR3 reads TGTGCCTGGAGTGACAGGTCCTACGAGCAGTACTTC.

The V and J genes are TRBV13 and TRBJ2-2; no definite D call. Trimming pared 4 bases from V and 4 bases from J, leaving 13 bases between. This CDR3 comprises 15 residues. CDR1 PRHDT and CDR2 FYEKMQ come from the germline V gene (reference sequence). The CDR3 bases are TGTGCCAGCAGCTACGGTCGGCGAGGCACCGGGGAGCTGTTTTTT. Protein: CASSYGRRGTGELFF.

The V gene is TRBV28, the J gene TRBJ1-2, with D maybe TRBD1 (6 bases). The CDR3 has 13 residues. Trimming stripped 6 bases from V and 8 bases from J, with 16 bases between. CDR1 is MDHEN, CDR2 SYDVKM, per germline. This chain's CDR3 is CASSPGQPGGYTF. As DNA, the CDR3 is TGTGCCAGCAGCCCCGGACAGCCAGGGGGCTACACCTTC.

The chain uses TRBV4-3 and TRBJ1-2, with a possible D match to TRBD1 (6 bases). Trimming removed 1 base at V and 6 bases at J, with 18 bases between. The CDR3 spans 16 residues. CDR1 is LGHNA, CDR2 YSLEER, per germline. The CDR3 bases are TGCGCCAGCAGCCAAGGTGCAGGAACTCAGGGGCATGGCTACACCTTC. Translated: CASSQGAGTQGHGYTF.

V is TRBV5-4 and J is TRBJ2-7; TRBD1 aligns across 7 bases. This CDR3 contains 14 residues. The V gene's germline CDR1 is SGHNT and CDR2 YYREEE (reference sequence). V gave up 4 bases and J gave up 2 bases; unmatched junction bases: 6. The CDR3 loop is CASSTWDRPYEQYF. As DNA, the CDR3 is TGTGCCAGCAGCACCTGGGACAGACCCTACGAGCAGTACTTC.

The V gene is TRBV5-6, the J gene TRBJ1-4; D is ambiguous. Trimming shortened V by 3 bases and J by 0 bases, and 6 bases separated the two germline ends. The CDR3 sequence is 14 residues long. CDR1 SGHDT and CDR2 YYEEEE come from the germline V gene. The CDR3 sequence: CASSSPATNEKLFF. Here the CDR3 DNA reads TGTGCCAGCAGCTCACCAGCAACTAATGAAAAACTGTTTTTT. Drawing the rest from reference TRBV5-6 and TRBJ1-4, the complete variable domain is DAGVTQSPTHLIKTRGQQVTLRCSPKSGHDTVSWYQQALGQGPQFIFQYYEEEERQRGNFPDRFSGHQFPNYSSELNVNALLLGDSALYLCASSSPATNEKLFFGSGTQLSVL.